The 30 T cell receptor beta chains below all came from one sample that was sequenced in a study of T cells in tumors after PD-1 blockade. Generated by immunoSEQ multiplex PCR, the TCRdb table keeps only in-frame clones and is missing some. The table lists approximately 2,000 clones, approximately 71% of them singletons. This specimen consisted of tumor tissue, obtained before anti-PD-1 treatment. The receptors stem from a human donor with basal cell carcinoma.

The chain couples TRBV11-1 to TRBJ1-1; 8 positions agree with TRBD1. Germline CDR1 reads SGHAT; CDR2 reads FQDESV (reference sequence). The CDR3 loop spans 14 amino acids. Germline trimming cut 4 bases from V and 4 bases from J; bases unmatched to any gene: 5. CDR3 coding DNA: TGTGCCAGCAGCTACAGGACAGGGAGCACTGAAGCTTTCTTT. Its translation: CASSYRTGSTEAFF.

The V call is TRBV7-2, the J call TRBJ2-2; D unclear. In germline, CDR1 is SGHTA, CDR2 FQGNSA. Trimming pared 6 bases from V and 7 bases from J, leaving 15 bases between. This CDR3 region has 14 residues. Here the CDR3 reads CASRRSGYGGELFF. As DNA, the CDR3 is TGTGCCAGCAGGAGGAGTGGGTACGGCGGGGAGCTGTTTTTT.

The chain couples TRBV19 to TRBJ2-2; D gene uncertain. CDR3 size: 11 residues. The germline V gene encodes CDR1 LNHDA and CDR2 SQIVND (reference sequence). Trimming pared 3 bases from V and 4 bases from J, leaving 0 bases between. CDR3 DNA: TGTGCCAGTAGTATCACCGGGGAGCTGTTTTTT. This gives the protein CASSITGELFF.

This clone was counted a few times. This chain uses TRBV7-9 with TRBJ1-6, with 8 bases matching TRBD1. Germline CDR1 and CDR2: SEHNR and FQNEAQ (reference sequence). The CDR3 consists of 13 residues. The J segment lost 9 bases and the V segment lost 3 bases, leaving 1 base of the junction unmatched. The CDR3 here is CASSFDRGSPLHF. CDR3 in DNA: TGTGCCAGCAGCTTTGACAGGGGTTCACCCCTCCACTTT.

Points on this clone: A junction end diverges from the germline sequence, so it may reflect a read error. The CDR3 DNA reads as TGCGCCGCTCTAGCGGGAGGAGGAGAGACCCAGTACTTC. It translates to CAALAGGGETQYF. V and J are TRBV30 and TRBJ2-5; 11 nucleotides agree with TRBD2. From germline, CDR1 is GTSNPN and CDR2 SVGIG (reference sequence). This CDR3 comprises 13 residues.

V and J are TRBV5-1 and TRBJ2-1, with unresolved D. CDR1 and CDR2 (germline): SGHRS, YFSETQ. V lost 5 bases and J 3 bases, leaving 15 bases between the germline ends. The CDR3 is 15 residues long. As DNA, the CDR3 is TGCGCCAGCAGAGAAACAGTTTACTACTACAATGAGCAGTTCTTC. This encodes CASRETVYYYNEQFF.

This clone has more than one count but fewer than ten. The chain carries TRBV29-1 and TRBJ2-7; 8 bases fit TRBD1. CDR1 SQVTM and CDR2 ANQGSEA come from the germline V gene. J lost 4 bases, V lost 4 bases, and 9 bases had no gene match. The CDR3 has 14 residues. CDR3 sequence (DNA): TGCAGCGTTGTCTTGCGAGACAGGGGTTACGAGCAGTACTTC. Protein: CSVVLRDRGYEQYF.

This clone was counted a single time. V gene TRBV5-1 combines with J gene TRBJ1-2; D unclear. CDR1 and CDR2 from the germline V gene are SGHRS and YFSETQ. V was shortened by 3 bases and J by 5 bases, with 14 bases between the two germline ends. CDR3 size: 14 residues. CDR3 DNA: TGCGCCAGCAGCTCCTCAGGAGCCACTTATGGCTACACCTTC. Its protein is CASSSSGATYGYTF.

The chain has TRBV9 and TRBJ1-5, with a possible D match to TRBD1 (5 bases). The V end lost 3 bases, the J end lost 1 base, and 14 bases lay between the germline ends. The length of the CDR3 is 16 residues. Germline V lookup: CDR1 SGDLS, CDR2 YYNGEE. CDR3 region: CASSGGASGSNQPQHF. The CDR3 nucleotides read TGTGCCAGCAGCGGAGGGGCGTCGGGGAGCAATCAGCCCCAGCATTTT. Full variable domain (rest looked up from reference TRBV9 and TRBJ1-5): DSGVTQTPKHLITATGQRVTLRCSPRSGDLSVYWYQQSLDQGLQFLIQYYNGEERAKGNILERFSAQQFPDLHSELNLSSLELGDSALYFCASSGGASGSNQPQHFGDGTRLSIL.

The chain couples TRBV28 to TRBJ1-2, with a weak D call TRBD1 (6 bases). Germline CDR1 MDHEN, CDR2 SYDVKM. The CDR3 has 15 residues. V was clipped by 1 base and J by 8 bases, with 17 bases between them. The CDR3 DNA sequence: TGTGCCAGCAGTTTATCGACAGGCGGGTTGGGAGGCTACACCTTC. Translating gives CASSLSTGGLGGYTF.

The chain employs TRBV28 and TRBJ2-4, with unresolved D. The V end was cut by 4 bases, the J end by 3 bases, with 13 bases between. This CDR3 has 15 residues. CDR1 MDHEN and CDR2 SYDVKM come from the germline V gene. CDR3 in DNA: TGTGCCAGCAGTTCCGAAACACTTGGCAAAAACATTCAGTACTTC. It encodes CASSSETLGKNIQYF.

This rearrangement joins TRBV10-3 to TRBJ2-7; D is possibly TRBD2 (6 bases). Germline V gives CDR1 ENHRY, CDR2 SYGVKD. The CDR3 contains 12 residues. V dropped 8 bases and J dropped 5 bases, with 13 bases sitting between them. The CDR3 bases are TGTGCCATCGGCGGGAATCTCCACGAGCAGTACTTC. Amino acid sequence: CAIGGNLHEQYF.

The V gene is TRBV27, the J gene TRBJ1-6, with TRBD1 as a possible D gene (5 bases). Trimming left V 4 bases short and J 7 bases short, with 17 bases between. Looked up from germline, CDR1 is MNHEY and CDR2 is SMNVEV (reference sequence). This CDR3 is built from 16 residues. CDR3 in DNA: TGTGCCAGCAGTTCTACATTCCGGGCAGGGAATTCACCCCTCCACTTT. Its translation is CASSSTFRAGNSPLHF.

This sequence joins TRBV6-5 and TRBJ2-1, with TRBD1 matching over 8 bases. CDR1 is MNHEY and CDR2 is SVGAGI in the germline V gene. CDR3 length: 14 amino acids. V was pared by 6 bases and J by 8 bases, with 9 bases of the junction left unmatched. CDR3 nucleotide sequence: TGTGCCAGCAGGTACAGGACAGGGAACGATGAGCAGTTCTTC. This encodes CASRYRTGNDEQFF.

CDR3 in DNA: TGTGCCAGCAGTTATAATGCTGAAAAACTGTTTTTT. Residues: CASSYNAEKLFF. This chain connects TRBV12-3 or TRBV12-4 to TRBJ1-4, with D unclear. There are 12 residues in the CDR3. Trimming left V 4 bases short and J 7 bases short, with 7 bases between.

The rearrangement uses TRBV11-2 and TRBJ2-5, with D possibly TRBD2 on 5 matching bases. Germline CDR1 is SGHAT and CDR2 is FQNNGV. The V and J ends lost 4 bases and 5 bases respectively, with 11 bases between them. This CDR3 spans 13 amino acids. CDR3 sequence reads: CASSYTRLETQYF. CDR3 DNA: TGTGCCAGCAGCTACACTAGATTGGAGACCCAGTACTTC.

On this clone: At one end the junction does not follow the germline gene, possibly because of a read error. V usage is TRBV18 and J usage is TRBJ1-3; the match to TRBD1 covers 10 bases. Per germline, CDR1 KGHSH and CDR2 LQKENI. The CDR3 totals 16 residues. CDR3: CASSPGTGEPGNTIYF. The CDR3 nucleotides read TGTGCCAGCTCACCTGGGACAGGGGAACCTGGGAACACCATATATTTT.

This chain joins TRBV5-6 and TRBJ2-5; unclear D gene. Per germline, CDR1 SGHDT and CDR2 YYEEEE. Trimming removed 2 bases from V and 6 bases from J, with 5 bases in between. The CDR3 has 11 residues. DNA of the CDR3: TGTGCCAGCAGCTTTCAGAAGACCCAGTACTTC. Translated: CASSFQKTQYF.

The rearrangement links TRBV14 to TRBJ2-3; D uncertain. Germline CDR1 is SGHDN and CDR2 is FVKESK. Trimming removed 7 bases from V and 2 bases from J, with 10 bases in between. The CDR3 is made up of 13 amino acids. The DNA of the CDR3 is TGTGCCAGCAAGAACAGACCCACAGATACGCAGTATTTT. This sequence encodes CASKNRPTDTQYF.

The chain combines TRBV6-5 with TRBJ1-1, with 7 positions matching TRBD1. Germline trimming cut 6 bases from V and 3 bases from J; bases unmatched to any gene: 4. The CDR3 has 13 residues. Looked up from germline, CDR1 is MNHEY and CDR2 is SVGAGI. CDR3 sequence (DNA): TGTGCCAGCAGCCGGGACAGAGACACTGAAGCTTTCTTT. The encoded protein is CASSRDRDTEAFF.

V is TRBV25-1 and J is TRBJ1-1, with 8 positions matching TRBD1. The length of the CDR3 is 13 residues. J lost 6 bases, V lost 6 bases, and 6 bases had no gene match. Germline loops: CDR1 MGHDK, CDR2 SYGVNS. Here the CDR3 DNA reads TGTGCCAGCAGGCCAGGGGGCTTCTCTGAAGCTTTCTTT. Translation: CASRPGGFSEAFF.

This clone was detected only a few times. The chain employs TRBV5-6 and TRBJ1-2; D not certain. Germline CDR1 SGHDT, CDR2 YYEEEE. The V end was cut by 2 bases, the J end by 1 base, with 9 bases between. This CDR3 region has 14 residues. This CDR3 reads CASSFQSINYGYTF. In nucleotides, the CDR3 is TGTGCCAGCAGCTTCCAGTCGATTAACTATGGCTACACCTTC.

The chain carries TRBV27 and TRBJ2-1, with unresolved D. The V gene's germline CDR1 is MNHEY and CDR2 SMNVEV (reference sequence). CDR3 size: 14 residues. Deletions cut 7 bases from V and 0 bases from J, with 10 bases between. CDR3 DNA sequence: TGTGCCAGCAACGGCGGTGGCTCCTACAATGAGCAGTTCTTC. Translation: CASNGGGSYNEQFF.

This rearrangement joins TRBV2 to TRBJ2-5, with D unclear. The CDR3 has 13 residues. Germline V lookup: CDR1 SNHLY, CDR2 FYNNEI. V was clipped by 4 bases and J by 5 bases, with 11 bases between them. CDR3 region: CASSGVGYETQYF. CDR3 in DNA: TGTGCCAGCAGTGGGGTCGGGTACGAGACCCAGTACTTC.

This clone was seen only a few times. The chain combines TRBV28 with TRBJ1-4, with D tentatively TRBD1 (5 bases). Germline CDR1 is MDHEN and CDR2 is SYDVKM. CDR3 length equals 14 residues. Trimming pared 3 bases from V and 7 bases from J, leaving 12 bases between. The CDR3 DNA sequence: TGTGCCAGCAGTTTTAGTCAGGGAAGTGAAAAACTGTTTTTT. Translated: CASSFSQGSEKLFF.

The rearrangement joins TRBV7-9 to TRBJ1-2; no firm D call. The CDR3 contains 12 residues. The germline V gene has CDR1 SEHNR and CDR2 FQNEAQ (reference sequence). Trimming cost V 5 bases and J 7 bases, with 11 bases left between them. The CDR3 loop is CASSLPVGGYTF. Written as DNA, the CDR3 is TGTGCCAGCAGCCTACCCGTGGGTGGCTACACCTTC.

This clone was counted a few times. The chain links TRBV25-1 to TRBJ1-1; D gene uncertain. Germline CDR1 reads MGHDK; CDR2 reads SYGVNS. V lost 1 base, J lost 5 bases, and 14 bases lay in between. CDR3 length: 15 amino acids. CDR3 loop: CASSEFGGYGTEAFF. CDR3 bases: TGTGCCAGCAGTGAATTCGGAGGGTATGGGACTGAAGCTTTCTTT.

The rearrangement uses TRBV7-8 and TRBJ2-5; D might be TRBD1 (6 bases). Trimming removed 2 bases at V and 5 bases at J, with 12 bases between. Germline V gene sequence: CDR1 SGHVS, CDR2 FQNEAQ. The CDR3 extends over 14 amino acids. The DNA for the CDR3 is TGTGCCAGCAGCTTAAGAAGGGGGTGGGAGACCCAGTACTTC. This codes for CASSLRRGWETQYF.

V usage is TRBV6-5 and J usage is TRBJ2-2; D is perhaps TRBD1 or TRBD2 (6 bases each). V was cut by 4 bases and J by 5 bases, with 11 bases left in between. The CDR3 sequence is 14 residues long. Per the germline V gene, CDR1 is MNHEY and CDR2 is SVGAGI. The CDR3 DNA reads as TGTGCCAGCAGTTGGGGGGCGGGGACCGGGGAGCTGTTTTTT. This encodes CASSWGAGTGELFF.

V and J are TRBV19 and TRBJ1-3; no clear D gene. The V gene's germline CDR1 is LNHDA and CDR2 SQIVND (reference sequence). With 5 bases removed from V and 4 bases from J, the gap between germline ends came to 12 bases. The CDR3 loop spans 14 amino acids. CDR3 in amino acids: CASSSGNFGNTIYF. The CDR3 DNA reads as TGTGCCAGTAGTTCGGGGAATTTCGGAAACACCATATATTTT.